Sequencing of this T cell receptor beta chain was carried out in a study of T cell repertoires in cytomegalovirus infection. Study-wide context: From public TCR beta signatures came an indication of both CMV infection and matching HLA type. Broader study findings: The cumulative frequency of public TCR beta families identified carriers of CMV plus the relevant HLA. Across the ex vivo response, the dominant clonotypes were HLA-C-restricted CMV-specific TCR beta clonotypes.

This clonotype was counted once. Its antigen is currently unknown. The final CDR3 position lacks the conserved phenylalanine or tryptophan, pointing to a likely read error. TCRdb fed the reads into MiXCR, producing one record per CDR3 protein. The table shows under 350,000 distinct CDR3 sequences, with around 10% occurring only once. Germline V gene lookup returns CDR1 SGHVS and CDR2 FNYEAQ. CDR3 size: 15 residues. The source is a human donor in good health (CMV status not recorded). Some clones in this sample may be carry-over from other donors' samples. This sequence joins TRBV7-6 and TRBJ2-6; maybe TRBD1 (5 bases). The sequencing sample was made of PBMCs. CDR3 sequence reads: CVSSSDSSGANVLTY. The CDR3 DNA follows: TGTGTCAGCAGCTCTGACAGCTCTGGGGCCAACGTCCTGACTTAC.